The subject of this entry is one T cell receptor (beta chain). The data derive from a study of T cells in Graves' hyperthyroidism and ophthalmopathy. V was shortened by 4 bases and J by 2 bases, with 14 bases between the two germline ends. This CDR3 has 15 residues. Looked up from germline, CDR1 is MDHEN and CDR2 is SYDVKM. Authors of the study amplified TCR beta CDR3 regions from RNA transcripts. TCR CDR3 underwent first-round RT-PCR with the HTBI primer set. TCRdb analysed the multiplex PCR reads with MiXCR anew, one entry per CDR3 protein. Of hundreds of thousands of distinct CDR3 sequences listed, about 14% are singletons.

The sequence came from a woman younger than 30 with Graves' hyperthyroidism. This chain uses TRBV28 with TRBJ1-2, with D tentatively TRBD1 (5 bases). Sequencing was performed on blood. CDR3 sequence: CASSSGAEGNYGYTF. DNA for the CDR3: TGTGCCAGCAGTTCCGGGGCAGAAGGAAACTATGGCTACACCTTC.